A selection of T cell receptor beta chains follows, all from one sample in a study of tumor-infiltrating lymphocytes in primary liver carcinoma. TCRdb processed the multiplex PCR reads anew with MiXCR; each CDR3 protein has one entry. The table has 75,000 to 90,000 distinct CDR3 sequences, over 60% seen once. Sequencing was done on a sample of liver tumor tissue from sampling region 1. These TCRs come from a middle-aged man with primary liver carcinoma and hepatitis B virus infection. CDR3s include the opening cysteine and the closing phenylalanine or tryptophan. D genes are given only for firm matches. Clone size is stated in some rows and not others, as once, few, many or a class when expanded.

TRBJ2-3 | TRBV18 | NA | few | CASSSAAGYTQYF | TGTGCCAGCTCATCTGCCGCGGGTTATACGCAGTATTTT
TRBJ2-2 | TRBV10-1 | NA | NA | CASSEAGDSGELFF | TGCGCCAGCAGTGAGGCCGGGGACTCCGGGGAGCTGTTTTTT
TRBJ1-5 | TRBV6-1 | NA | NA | CGSCDTGDVPQHF | TGTGGTAGCTGCGATACAGGTGATGTCCCCCAGCATTTT
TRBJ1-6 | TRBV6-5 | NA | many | CASSLMIASDNSPLHF | TGTGCCAGCAGTCTAATGATTGCGTCGGATAATTCACCCCTCCACTTT
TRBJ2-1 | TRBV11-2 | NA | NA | CTSSTGTGSHNEQFF | TGTACCAGCAGCACAGGGACGGGCAGTCACAATGAGCAGTTCTTC
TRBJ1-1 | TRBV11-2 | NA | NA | CVSSTACSVTEAFF | TGTGTCAGCAGCACAGCCTGTTCCGTAACTGAGGCTTTCTTT
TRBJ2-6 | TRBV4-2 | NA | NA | CASSQEIDTLPGANVLTF | TGTGCCAGCAGCCAAGAAATCGATACGCTGCCTGGGGCCAACGTCCTGACTTTC
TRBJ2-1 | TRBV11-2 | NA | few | CATGQDRPSYNEQFF | TGTGCCACCGGCCAAGACCGGCCATCCTACAATGAGCAATTCTTC
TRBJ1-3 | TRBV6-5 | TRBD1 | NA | CASRMTGDSCTIYF | TGTGCCAGCAGGATGACAGGGGACTCATGCACCATATATTTC
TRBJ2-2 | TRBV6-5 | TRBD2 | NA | CASSYKPRGAGELFF | TGTGCCAGCAGTTACAAACCCCGGGGGGCCGGGGAGCTGTTTTTT
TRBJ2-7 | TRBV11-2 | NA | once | CVSSFDWVGAGYEQYF | TGTGTCAGCAGCTTTGACTGGGTTGGGGCAGGGTACGAGCAGTACTTC
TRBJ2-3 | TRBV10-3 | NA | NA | CTKNGSSTDAQYF | TGTACCAAGAACGGGAGCTCAACAGATGCGCAGTATTTT
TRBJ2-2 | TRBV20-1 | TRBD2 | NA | CSARDEASGAFNNGELFF | TGCAGTGCTAGAGATGAGGCTAGCGGAGCTTTTAACAACGGGGAGCTGTTTTTT
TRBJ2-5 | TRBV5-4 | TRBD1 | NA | CASNLDRGLGEAQYF | TGCGCCAGCAACTTGGACAGGGGGCTAGGGGAGGCCCAGTACTTC
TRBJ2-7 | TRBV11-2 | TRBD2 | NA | CASCQGPAGSPFYEQYF | TGTGCCAGCTGCCAGGGACCAGCGGGATCCCCTTTCTACGAGCAGTACTTC
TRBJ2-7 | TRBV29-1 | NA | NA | CSIETPHERYF | TGCAGCATTGAAACCCCTCACGAGCGGTACTTC
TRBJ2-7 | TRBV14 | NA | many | CASSQGYEQYF | TGTGCCAGCAGCCAAGGATACGAGCAGTACTTC
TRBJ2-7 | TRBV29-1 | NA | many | CSVKKDTYEQYF | TGCAGCGTTAAAAAGGATACCTACGAGCAGTACTTC
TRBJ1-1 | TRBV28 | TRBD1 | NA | CASSLPTGATEAFF | TGCGCCAGCAGTTTACCCACAGGGGCCACTGAAGCTTTCTTT
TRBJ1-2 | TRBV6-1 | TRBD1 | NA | CASNGQGGGYTF | TGTGCGAGCAACGGACAGGGTGGGGGCTACACCTTC
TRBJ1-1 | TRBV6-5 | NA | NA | CVSSYLQGNTEAFF | TGTGTCAGCAGTTACTTACAGGGGAACACTGAAGCTTTCTTT
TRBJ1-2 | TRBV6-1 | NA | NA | CASSEGAREYYGYTF | TGTGCCAGCAGTGAGGGGGCGAGAGAGTACTATGGCTACACTTTC
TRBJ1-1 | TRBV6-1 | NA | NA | CASTPPGQPEAFF | TGTGCCAGCACTCCTCCAGGACAGCCTGAAGCTTTCTTT
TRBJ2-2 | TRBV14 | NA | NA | CASSQSVTTGGLFF | TGTGCCAGCAGCCAGTCAGTAACCACCGGGGGGCTGTTTTTT
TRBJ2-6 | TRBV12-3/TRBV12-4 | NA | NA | CASIRTGSGANVLTF | TGTGCCAGCATCCGTACCGGCTCCGGGGCTAACGTCCTGACTTTC
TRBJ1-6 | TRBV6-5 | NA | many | CASQGGVIDNSPLHF | TGTGCCAGCCAGGGTGGGGTAATAGATAATTCACCCCTCCACTTT
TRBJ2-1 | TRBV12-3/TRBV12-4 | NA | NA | CASSLTGIGGNEQFF | TGTGCCAGTAGTTTGACCGGGATAGGGGGCAATGAGCAGTTCTTC
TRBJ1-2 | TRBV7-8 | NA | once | CASNPEEAGSYTF | TGTGCCAGCAACCCCGAAGAGGCGGGGAGTTATACCTTC
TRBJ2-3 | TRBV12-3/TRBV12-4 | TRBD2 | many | CASSLALAGDTQYF | TGTGCCAGCAGTTTAGCGCTAGCGGGAGATACGCAGTATTTT
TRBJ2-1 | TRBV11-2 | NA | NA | CASSRMGGLRYNEQFF | TGTGCCAGCAGCCGAATGGGGGGACTGCGATACAATGAGCAGTTCTTC
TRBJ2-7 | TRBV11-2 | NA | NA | CASSLQLTSYKQYF | TGTGCCAGCAGCTTACAACTTACTTCCTATAAGCAGTATTTC
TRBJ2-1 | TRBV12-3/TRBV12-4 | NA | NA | CAITTGRRGNGQFF | TGTGCCATTACTACAGGTCGGAGGGGCAATGGGCAGTTCTTC
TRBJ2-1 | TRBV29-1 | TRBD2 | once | CSTPSGGGEFF | TGCAGCACACCCAGTGGCGGGGGGGAGTTCTTC
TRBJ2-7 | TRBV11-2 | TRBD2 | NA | CASSLLVGLAGGGYEQYF | TGTGCCAGCAGCTTACTTGTTGGACTAGCGGGTGGGGGGTACGAGCAATACTTC
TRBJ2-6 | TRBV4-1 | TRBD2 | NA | CVSSQASGSGANVLTF | TGCGTCAGCAGCCAGGCTAGCGGCTCTGGGGCCAACGTCCTGACTTTC
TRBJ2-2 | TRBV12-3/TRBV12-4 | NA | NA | CANNYRNANTGELIF | TGTGCCAACAATTACAGGAATGCGAACACCGGGGAGCTGATTTTT
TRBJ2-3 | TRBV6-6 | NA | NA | CASSYAGSTDRRYF | TGTGCCAGCAGTTACGCCGGAAGCACAGATAGGCGGTATTTT
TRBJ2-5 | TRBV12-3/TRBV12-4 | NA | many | CASSLAGGRAETQYF | TGTGCCAGCAGTTTAGCGGGGGGAAGGGCGGAGACCCAGTACTTC
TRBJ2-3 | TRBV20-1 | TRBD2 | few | CSASGGGGDTDTQYF | TGCAGTGCTAGTGGTGGCGGGGGTGACACAGATACGCAGTATTTT
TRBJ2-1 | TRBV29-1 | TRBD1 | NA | CSGLPGQVVDEQLF | TGTAGCGGATTGCCGGGACAGGTGGTCGATGAGCAGTTATTC
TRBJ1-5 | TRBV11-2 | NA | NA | CASCPPRQPQHF | TGTGCCAGCTGCCCGCCGCGGCAGCCCCAGCATTTT
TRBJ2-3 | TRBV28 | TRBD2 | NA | CASSLVSGRSTDTRYF | TGTGCCAGCAGTTTAGTCAGCGGGAGAAGCACAGATACGCGGTATTTT
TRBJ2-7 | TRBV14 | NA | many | CASSQDFIEQYF | TGTGCCAGCAGCCAAGATTTTATAGAGCAGTACTTC
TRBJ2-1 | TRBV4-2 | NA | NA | CASSQGLELLCNEQFF | TGTGCCAGCAGCCAAGGATTGGAATTGTTGTGCAATGAGCAGTTCTTC
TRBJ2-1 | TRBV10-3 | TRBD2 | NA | CAIQAGEDNEQFF | TGTGCCATCCAAGCGGGAGAGGACAATGAGCAGTTCTTC
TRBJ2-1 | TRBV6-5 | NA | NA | CATSYSFGGQSINEESF | TGTGCCACCAGTTACTCTTTCGGGGGACAGTCTATAAATGAGGAGTCCTTC
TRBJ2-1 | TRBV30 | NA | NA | CAWTLEFPYNEQSF | TGTGCCTGGACGCTGGAGTTCCCCTACAATGAGCAGTCCTTC
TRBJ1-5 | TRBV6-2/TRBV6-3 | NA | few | CASSRGGTTNTDTQHF | TGTGCCAGCAGTCGGGGGGGGACTACGAACACAGATACGCAGCATTTT
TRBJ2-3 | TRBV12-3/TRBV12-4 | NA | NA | CASSLQVADTRYF | TGTGCCAGTAGCCTTCAGGTGGCAGATACGCGGTATTTT
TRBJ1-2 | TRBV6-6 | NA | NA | CASLTAPNYDYTF | TGTGCCAGCCTAACAGCTCCTAACTATGACTACACCTTC
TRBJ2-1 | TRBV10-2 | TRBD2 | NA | CASSSRLAGDNEQFF | TGCGCGAGCAGTTCTAGACTAGCGGGGGACAATGAGCAGTTCTTC
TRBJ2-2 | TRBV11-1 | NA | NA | CASSLLPRRGTGELFF | TGTGCTAGCAGTTTACTCCCTAGGCGCGGCACCGGGGAGCTGTTTTTT